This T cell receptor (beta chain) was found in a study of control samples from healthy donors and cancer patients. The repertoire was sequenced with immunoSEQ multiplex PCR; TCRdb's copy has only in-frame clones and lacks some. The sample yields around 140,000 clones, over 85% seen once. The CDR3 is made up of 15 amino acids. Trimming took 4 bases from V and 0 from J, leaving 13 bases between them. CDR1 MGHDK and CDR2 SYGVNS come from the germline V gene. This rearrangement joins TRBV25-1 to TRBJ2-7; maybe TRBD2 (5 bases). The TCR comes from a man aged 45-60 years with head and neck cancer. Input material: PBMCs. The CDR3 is CASSATEAGSYEQYF. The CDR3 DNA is TGTGCCAGCAGTGCCACGGAGGCCGGCTCCTACGAGCAGTACTTC.